This paragraph reports one TCR beta chain. At one end, the junction sequence differs from germline, possibly due to a read error. This entry comes from a study of glioma-infiltrating T cells. TCR alpha and beta CDR3 regions were amplified from RNA using iRepertoire nested multiplex PCR. For one-step reverse transcription and amplification, about 85-400 ng of tissue mRNA or PBMC total RNA was used. MiXCR, run by TCRdb on the multiplex PCR reads, gives a single entry per CDR3 protein. The sample records 84,000 or so distinct CDR3 sequences, about 23% being singletons. Per the germline V gene, CDR1 is LNHDA and CDR2 is SQIVND (reference sequence). This CDR3 has 13 amino acids.

The genes are TRBV19 and TRBJ2-7; tentatively, D is TRBD1 (6 bases). The sequencing input was glioma tissue, nonneoplastic brain tissue, or PBMCs (not recorded which). The receptor comes from a human donor with low-grade glioma or glioblastoma, undergoing nonglioma brain surgery, or in good health (not recorded which). CDR3 DNA sequence: TGTGCCGGTAGTAGTCAGGGGAGTTACGAGCAGTACTTC. This sequence encodes CAGSSQGSYEQYF.